Below are 9 T cell receptor beta chains sequenced from a single sample in a study of T cell changes during pregnancy in multiple sclerosis. The assay was immunoSEQ multiplex PCR, and TCRdb's table has in-frame clones only and misses some. The table lists 90,000 to 95,000 clones, 94% of them singletons. Sample: peripheral blood, taken in the third trimester of pregnancy. The receptor source for this set is a female donor with multiple sclerosis, enrolled in a pregnancy study.

The rearrangement links TRBV15 to TRBJ2-7; 7 nucleotides agree with TRBD1. Germline CDR1 and CDR2: LNHNV and YYDKDF (reference sequence). The CDR3 loop spans 16 amino acids. V shed 0 bases, J shed 3 bases, and the junction held 8 bases outside the gene matches. The CDR3, as DNA: TGTGCCACCAGCAGAGATTTCCGGGACAGTCGCTACGAGCAGTACTTC. Encoded protein: CATSRDFRDSRYEQYF.

This chain links TRBV19 with TRBJ2-7; 9 positions match TRBD1. The germline CDR1 and CDR2 sequences are LNHDA and SQIVND (reference sequence). V shed 5 bases and J 2 bases; nucleotides not matched to a gene: 4. This CDR3 has 14 amino acids. For the CDR3, the DNA is TGTGCCAGTAGTCCCGGGACAGGGACCTACGAGCAGTACTTC. This translates into CASSPGTGTYEQYF.

The chain recombines TRBV19 with TRBJ1-5; the D gene is possibly TRBD1 (6 bases). V lost 2 bases to trimming and J lost 5 bases, with 16 bases between them. The CDR3 is 16 amino acids. Germline assignment: CDR1 LNHDA and CDR2 SQIVND (reference sequence). CDR3 in DNA: TGTGCCAGTAGTATACTCGACAGGATCCCCGATCAGCCCCAGCATTTT. Protein sequence: CASSILDRIPDQPQHF.

The chain carries TRBV4-2 and TRBJ2-1; 7 bases agree with TRBD2. The V and J ends lost 1 base and 2 bases, in that order; junction bases with no gene match: 2. The CDR3 loop spans 15 amino acids. The germline V gene encodes CDR1 LGHNA and CDR2 YNFKEQ. CDR3 sequence reads: CASSQAGGAYNEQFF. The CDR3, as DNA: TGTGCCAGCAGCCAAGCGGGAGGCGCCTACAATGAGCAGTTCTTC.

V is TRBV14 and J is TRBJ2-1, with D possibly TRBD1 on 6 matching bases. Trimming removed 0 bases at V and 9 bases at J, with 9 bases between. The CDR3 runs to 13 residues. The germline V gene encodes CDR1 SGHDN and CDR2 FVKESK. The CDR3 loop is CASSQDLRGEQFF. The CDR3, as DNA: TGTGCCAGCAGCCAAGATCTCAGGGGTGAGCAGTTCTTC. Using reference TRBV14 and TRBJ2-1 for the parts outside the CDR3, the full variable domain is EAGVTQFPSHSVIEKGQTVTLRCDPISGHDNLYWYRRVMGKEIKFLLHFVKESKQDESGMPNNRFLAERTGGTYSTLKVQPAELEDSGVYFCASSQDLRGEQFFGPGTRLTVL.

The chain combines TRBV5-5 with TRBJ1-1, with a weak D call TRBD1 (5 bases). Trimming took 4 bases from V and 6 from J, leaving 19 bases between them. The germline CDR1 and CDR2 sequences are SGHKS and YYEKEE (reference sequence). This CDR3 is built from 15 residues. The CDR3 reads CASSTGGGGRAEAFF. The CDR3, as DNA: TGTGCCAGCAGCACGGGTGGGGGAGGGAGGGCTGAAGCTTTCTTT.

CDR3: CASSRLRGQAGEKLFF. Here the CDR3 DNA reads TGTGCCAGCAGCCGACTTCGGGGACAGGCGGGTGAAAAACTGTTTTTT. The chain recombines TRBV28 with TRBJ1-4; 8 positions match TRBD1. The germline V gene encodes CDR1 MDHEN and CDR2 SYDVKM. The CDR3 extends over 16 amino acids. After removal of 6 bases from V and 7 bases from J, the junction contained 13 bases not matched to a gene.

The J gene is TRBJ1-1, the V gene TRBV19; 7 bases align to TRBD1. J lost 4 bases, V lost 1 base, and 3 bases had no gene match. The V gene's germline CDR1 is LNHDA and CDR2 SQIVND (reference sequence). The CDR3 loop spans 14 amino acids. In nucleotides, the CDR3 is TGTGCCAGTAGTATAGGAGCAGGGGGCACTGAAGCTTTCTTT. It translates to CASSIGAGGTEAFF.

This clone was recorded once. V is TRBV5-1 and J is TRBJ2-5; 8 nucleotides agree with TRBD1. The V gene end was trimmed by 6 bases and the J gene end by 3 bases; junction bases not matched to a gene: 7. The CDR3 loop spans 14 amino acids. The germline V gene encodes CDR1 SGHRS and CDR2 YFSETQ. CDR3 in DNA: TGCGCCAGCATCCCTGGACAGGGAAAAGAGACCCAGTACTTC. It translates to CASIPGQGKETQYF.